The 27 T cell receptor beta chains below all came from one sample that was sequenced in a study of T-cell reconstitution after alpha-beta-depleted transplantation in children. The library targeted TCRbeta and was prepared with unique molecular identifiers. TCRdb re-analysed the PCR reads in MiXCR, keeping a single row per CDR3 protein. In the table there are 640,000 or so distinct CDR3 sequences, roughly 17% of which are singletons. Sequenced material: PBMCs from the stem cell graft donor, taken from the stem cell graft. All receptors derive from a human donor who donated a stem cell graft to a child with acute myeloid leukemia.

This chain uses TRBV12-3 or TRBV12-4 with TRBJ2-5, with D unclear. The length of the CDR3 is 13 residues. Trimming removed 2 bases at V and 3 bases at J, with 7 bases between. This chain's CDR3 is CASSLRPEETQYF. Written as DNA, the CDR3 is TGTGCCAGCAGTTTAAGGCCGGAAGAGACCCAGTACTTC.

This clonotype was picked up a small number of times. The chain has TRBV6-5 and TRBJ2-6; D not resolved. The germline V gene has CDR1 MNHEY and CDR2 SVGAGI. This CDR3 is built from 16 residues. The V end lost 0 bases, the J end lost 0 bases, and 6 bases lay between the germline ends. The CDR3 DNA sequence: TGTGCCAGCAGTTACTCGAGCGCCTCTGGGGCCAACGTCCTGACTTTC. Residues: CASSYSSASGANVLTF.

Worth noting for this clonotype: A much more abundant neighbour one base away suggests this may be a read error. Here the CDR3 DNA reads TGCAGCGTCAGAACGAACGCTGAAGCTTTCTTT. This encodes CSVRTNAEAFF. This chain links TRBV29-1 with TRBJ1-1; no definite D call. The CDR3 covers 11 residues. Germline-derived CDR1 and CDR2 are SQVTM and ANQGSEA. The entire variable domain, with the rest obtained from reference TRBV29-1 and TRBJ1-1, is as follows: SAVISQKPSRDICQRGTSLTIQCQVDSQVTMMFWYRQQPGQSLTLIATANQGSEATYESGFVIDKFPISRPNLTFSTLTVSNMSPEDSSIYLCSVRTNAEAFFGQGTRLTVV.

The J gene is TRBJ2-5, the V gene TRBV20-1, with D possibly being TRBD1 (6 bases). The germline gives CDR1 DFQATT, CDR2 SNEGSKA (reference sequence). Trimming stripped 5 bases from V and 4 bases from J, with 20 bases between. The CDR3 contains 15 residues. The CDR3 protein is CSARTTRTARETQYF. CDR3 nucleotide sequence: TGCAGTGCTCGAACTACCCGGACAGCAAGAGAGACCCAGTACTTC.

This clonotype was seen a handful of times. CDR3 nucleotides: TGTGCCAGCAGTTACCTAGCGGGGGAAAGGACGGAGCAGTTCTTC. This translates into CASSYLAGERTEQFF. The V call is TRBV6-5, the J call TRBJ2-1, with TRBD2 identical over 10 bases. V lost 2 bases, J lost 10 bases, and 8 bases stayed unmatched. The CDR3 is made up of 15 amino acids. Germline loops: CDR1 MNHEY, CDR2 SVGAGI.

The sample holds many counts of this clonotype. The chain links TRBV5-1 to TRBJ1-4, with 7 bases identical to TRBD1. Germline V lookup: CDR1 SGHRS, CDR2 YFSETQ. CDR3 length equals 14 residues. Unmatched junction bases numbered 5, after V lost 4 bases and J lost 5 bases. The CDR3 loop reads CASSRDSINEKLFF. The CDR3, as DNA: TGCGCCAGCAGCCGGGACAGCATCAATGAAAAACTGTTTTTT.

The chain combines TRBV4-3 with TRBJ2-1; 9 bases match TRBD1. This CDR3 spans 17 amino acids. CDR1 is LGHNA, CDR2 YSLEER, per germline. V trimming: 1 base; J trimming: 3 bases; junction bases outside the gene matches: 7. CDR3 protein: CASSQVRGTGIYNEQFF. The DNA for the CDR3 is TGCGCCAGCAGCCAAGTCCGTGGGACAGGGATCTACAATGAGCAGTTCTTC.

Many counts were recorded for this clonotype. The genes are TRBV20-1 and TRBJ2-7; D is uncertain. V lost 4 bases and J lost 1, with 20 bases in between. This CDR3 spans 16 amino acids. Germline-derived CDR1 and CDR2 are DFQATT and SNEGSKA (reference sequence). As DNA, the CDR3 is TGCAGTGCTAACCCGGACGGATTTGGTGGGTCCTACGAGCAGTACGTC. This translates into CSANPDGFGGSYEQYV.

Comment on this clonotype: This may be a read error, as it is one base from a much larger clone. The rearrangement links TRBV4-1 to TRBJ2-1; D possibly corresponds to TRBD2 (5 bases). CDR1 is MGHRA and CDR2 is YSYEKL in the germline V gene. The CDR3 contains 15 residues. Trimming left V 0 bases short and J 0 bases short, with 6 bases between. CDR3 DNA sequence: TGCGCCAGCAGCCAAGAAGGGAGCTCCTACAATGAGCAGTTCTTC. Translation: CASSQEGSSYNEQFF.

Many counts were recorded for this clonotype. The chain employs TRBV7-2 and TRBJ1-6; D might be TRBD1 (5 bases). Trimming took off 2 bases at V and 9 bases at J, with 17 bases between the two ends. CDR3 length: 16 amino acids. Germline assignment: CDR1 SGHTA and CDR2 FQGNSA. The DNA of the CDR3 is TGTGCCAGCAGCTTACATAAGGGGCTAGTCTCTTCACCCCTCCACTTT. It codes for CASSLHKGLVSSPLHF.

This clonotype was recorded many times. The chain couples TRBV20-1 to TRBJ2-5, with 10 nucleotides matching TRBD2. Germline CDR1 reads DFQATT; CDR2 reads SNEGSKA (reference sequence). Trimming cost V 0 bases and J 1 base; bases outside gene matches: 5. This CDR3 is 16 amino acids long. The CDR3 loop is CSARDGSGGAQETQYF. CDR3 sequence (DNA): TGCAGTGCTAGAGATGGGAGCGGGGGGGCCCAAGAGACCCAGTACTTC.

This clonotype was picked up many times. This rearrangement joins TRBV7-2 to TRBJ2-3, with TRBD1 as a possible D gene (5 bases). Trimming shortened V by 1 base and J by 5 bases, and 16 bases separated the two germline ends. The CDR3 consists of 16 residues. Germline V gene lookup returns CDR1 SGHTA and CDR2 FQGNSA. The CDR3 DNA follows: TGTGCCAGCAGCTTAGAAAGCAGGGCTCCTAGAGATACGCAGTATTTT. Amino acids: CASSLESRAPRDTQYF.

This clonotype was seen repeatedly, ten times or more. The chain combines TRBV29-1 with TRBJ1-2; D not resolved. The CDR3 totals 14 residues. With 0 bases removed from V and 2 bases from J, the gap between germline ends came to 10 bases. The V gene's germline CDR1 is SQVTM and CDR2 ANQGSEA. This chain's CDR3 is CSVEDLSGNYGYTF. DNA for the CDR3: TGCAGCGTTGAAGATCTTAGCGGGAACTATGGCTACACCTTC. Complete variable domain (other parts from reference TRBV29-1 and TRBJ1-2): SAVISQKPSRDICQRGTSLTIQCQVDSQVTMMFWYRQQPGQSLTLIATANQGSEATYESGFVIDKFPISRPNLTFSTLTVSNMSPEDSSIYLCSVEDLSGNYGYTFGSGTRLTVV.

The chain combines TRBV5-1 with TRBJ2-1, with 8 bases that match TRBD1. CDR1 SGHRS and CDR2 YFSETQ come from the germline V gene. V shed 2 bases and J 6 bases; nucleotides not matched to a gene: 4. The length of the CDR3 is 14 residues. CDR3 sequence: CASSFPDRVNEQFF. For the CDR3, the DNA is TGCGCCAGCAGCTTCCCGGACAGGGTCAATGAGCAGTTCTTC.

This clonotype was recorded at least ten times. The chain joins TRBV4-2 to TRBJ1-2, with a possible D match to TRBD1 (5 bases). Germline loops: CDR1 LGHNA, CDR2 YNFKEQ. V was shortened by 3 bases and J by 1 base, with 12 bases between the two germline ends. CDR3 size: 15 residues. CDR3 in DNA: TGTGCCAGCAGCCAGGCGGCGCAGGGTAACTATGGCTACACCTTC. This translates into CASSQAAQGNYGYTF.

This clonotype has ten or more counts. The V gene is TRBV20-1, the J gene TRBJ2-3; 7 bases line up with TRBD2. J lost 0 bases, V lost 2 bases, and 5 bases had no gene match. The CDR3 has 15 residues. CDR1 and CDR2 from the germline V gene are DFQATT and SNEGSKA (reference sequence). CDR3 DNA: TGCAGTGCTAGAAAAATAGCGGGTAGCACAGATACGCAGTATTTT. It is translated as CSARKIAGSTDTQYF.

This clonotype has a count of ten or more. The rearrangement uses TRBV9 and TRBJ2-5; weak D call: TRBD2 (6 bases). This CDR3 is 14 amino acids long. Trimming took off 2 bases at V and 0 bases at J, with 8 bases between the two ends. Per the germline V gene, CDR1 is SGDLS and CDR2 is YYNGEE. The CDR3 nucleotides are TGTGCCAGCAGCGTCGGCGGGGACCAAGAGACCCAGTACTTC. Amino acids: CASSVGGDQETQYF.

This clonotype occurred many times. The rearrangement uses TRBV29-1 and TRBJ2-4; 9 bases align to TRBD2. This CDR3 has 15 residues. Germline lookup yields CDR1 SQVTM and CDR2 ANQGSEA. The V and J ends lost 1 base and 6 bases, in that order; junction bases with no gene match: 7. The CDR3 DNA follows: TGCAGCGTTGAAGCGGCGCGGGGGGGAGTAAACATTCAGTACTTC. This translates into CSVEAARGGVNIQYF.

The chain employs TRBV28 and TRBJ2-7, with TRBD1 identical over 8 bases. Losses at the gene ends were 2 bases for V and 3 bases for J; bases not matched to a gene: 6. The CDR3 has 15 residues. Germline lookup yields CDR1 MDHEN and CDR2 SYDVKM. CDR3 region: CASSLGRGPLYEQYV. Here the CDR3 DNA reads TGTGCCAGCAGTTTAGGCAGGGGGCCCCTCTACGAGCAGTACGTC.

Ten or more counts support this clonotype. CDR3 sequence reads: CSETLGGSRDTQYF. The CDR3 DNA reads TGCAGTGAAACTCTGGGGGGTTCCAGAGATACGCAGTATTTT. The rearrangement uses TRBV20-1 and TRBJ2-3, with D possibly being TRBD2 (6 bases). The ends were cut back, 7 bases at V and 5 bases at J, with 19 bases in the middle. CDR3 length: 14 residues. Germline loops: CDR1 DFQATT, CDR2 SNEGSKA (reference sequence).

The CDR3 bases are TGTGCCAGCAGTGATCGGGGGGACAGGGGCAAAGAGACCCAGTACTTC. It is translated as CASSDRGDRGKETQYF. The rearrangement joins TRBV25-1 to TRBJ2-5; 10 bases map to TRBD1. Per the germline V gene, CDR1 is MGHDK and CDR2 is SYGVNS. J was trimmed by 3 bases and V by 3 bases; bases with no gene match: 7. This CDR3 has 16 amino acids. Based on the CDR3 plus reference TRBV25-1 and TRBJ2-5, the full variable domain is EADIYQTPRYLVIGTGKKITLECSQTMGHDKMYWYQQDPGMELHLIHYSYGVNSTEKGDLSSESTVSRIRTEHFPLTLESARPSHTSQYLCASSDRGDRGKETQYFGPGTRLLVL.

This clonotype was detected only once. The chain has TRBV5-1 and TRBJ2-1, with D uncertain. The germline gives CDR1 SGHRS, CDR2 YFSETQ. The V end lost 0 bases, the J end lost 6 bases, and 7 bases lay between the germline ends. The CDR3 is 13 amino acids. The CDR3 DNA reads as TGCGCCAGCAGCTTGGGTGAAGTCAATGAGCAGTTCTTC. It is translated as CASSLGEVNEQFF. Complete variable domain (other parts from reference TRBV5-1 and TRBJ2-1): KAGVTQTPRYLIKTRGQQVTLSCSPISGHRSVSWYQQTPGQGLQFLFEYFSETQRNKGNFPGRFSGRQFSNSRSEMNVSTLELGDSALYLCASSLGEVNEQFFGPGTRLTVL.

The genes are TRBV20-1 and TRBJ2-2, with D possibly TRBD1 on 6 matching bases. This CDR3 has 16 residues. Trimming left V 3 bases short and J 1 base short, with 15 bases between. Per the germline V gene, CDR1 is DFQATT and CDR2 is SNEGSKA (reference sequence). In DNA form, the CDR3 reads TGCAGTGCTAGCAGATCAAGGGGGAGGAACACCGGGGAGCTGTTTTTT. This translates into CSASRSRGRNTGELFF.

This clonotype showed up many times. This chain connects TRBV20-1 to TRBJ2-1; 9 positions agree with TRBD2. The germline CDR1 and CDR2 sequences are DFQATT and SNEGSKA (reference sequence). The V and J ends lost 1 base and 4 bases, in that order; junction bases with no gene match: 8. CDR3 size: 16 residues. CDR3 coding DNA: TGCAGTGCTAGAGCCGGTAGCGGGGGACATTACAATGAGCAGTTCTTC. It codes for CSARAGSGGHYNEQFF.

The V and J genes are TRBV5-1 and TRBJ1-1; TRBD1 is a possible D gene (6 bases). The CDR3 covers 15 residues. Per the germline V gene, CDR1 is SGHRS and CDR2 is YFSETQ. V gave up 2 bases and J gave up 8 bases, with 19 bases separating them. The chain's CDR3 is CASSFAGAQEAEAFF. In nucleotides, the CDR3 is TGCGCCAGCAGCTTCGCAGGGGCCCAGGAAGCCGAAGCTTTCTTT.

In its sample, this clonotype was seen a few times. This chain uses TRBV7-9 with TRBJ2-5; 7 nucleotides agree with TRBD1. The CDR3 is 14 amino acids. V lost 3 bases, J lost 4 bases, and 5 bases stayed unmatched. Germline V CDR1 and CDR2: SEHNR, FQNEAQ (reference sequence). CDR3 coding DNA: TGTGCCAGCAGCTTCCTAGGGGGCGTAGAGACCCAGTACTTC. Translation gives CASSFLGGVETQYF.

This clonotype was seen only a few times. The chain recombines TRBV12-3 or TRBV12-4 with TRBJ2-1; 7 bases fit TRBD2. The CDR3 extends over 17 amino acids. V trimming: 2 bases; J trimming: 0 bases; junction bases outside the gene matches: 7. CDR3 protein: CASSLPESSGSYNEQFF. CDR3 nucleotides: TGTGCCAGCAGTTTACCCGAATCTAGCGGCTCCTACAATGAGCAGTTCTTC.